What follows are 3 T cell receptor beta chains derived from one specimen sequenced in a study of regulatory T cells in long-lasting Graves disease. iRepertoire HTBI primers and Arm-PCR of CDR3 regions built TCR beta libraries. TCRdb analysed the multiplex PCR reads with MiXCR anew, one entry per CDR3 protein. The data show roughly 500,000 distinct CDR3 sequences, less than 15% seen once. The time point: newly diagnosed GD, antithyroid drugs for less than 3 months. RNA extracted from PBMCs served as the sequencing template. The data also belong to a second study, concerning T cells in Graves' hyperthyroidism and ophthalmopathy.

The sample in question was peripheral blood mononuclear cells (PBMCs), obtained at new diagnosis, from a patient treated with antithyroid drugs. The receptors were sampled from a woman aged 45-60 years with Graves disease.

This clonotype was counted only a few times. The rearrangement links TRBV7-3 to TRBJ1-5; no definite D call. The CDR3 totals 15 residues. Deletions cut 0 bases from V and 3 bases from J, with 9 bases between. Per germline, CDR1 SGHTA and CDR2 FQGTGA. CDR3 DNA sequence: TGTGCCAGCAGCTTAACCGGCGCCCCCAATCAGCCCCAGCATTTT. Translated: CASSLTGAPNQPQHF.

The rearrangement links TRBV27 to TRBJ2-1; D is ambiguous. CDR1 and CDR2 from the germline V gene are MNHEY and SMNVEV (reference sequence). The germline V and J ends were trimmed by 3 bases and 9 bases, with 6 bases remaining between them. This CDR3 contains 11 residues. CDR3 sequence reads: CASSFSREQFF. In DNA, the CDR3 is TGTGCCAGCAGTTTTTCCCGTGAGCAGTTCTTC.

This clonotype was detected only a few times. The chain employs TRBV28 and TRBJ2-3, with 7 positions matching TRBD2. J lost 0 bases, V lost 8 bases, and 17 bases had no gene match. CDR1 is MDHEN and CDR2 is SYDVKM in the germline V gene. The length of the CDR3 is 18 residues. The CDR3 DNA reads TGTGCCAGCCGGCCCCAACGGGACTACATTCTAAGCACAGATACGCAGTATTTT. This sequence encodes CASRPQRDYILSTDTQYF.